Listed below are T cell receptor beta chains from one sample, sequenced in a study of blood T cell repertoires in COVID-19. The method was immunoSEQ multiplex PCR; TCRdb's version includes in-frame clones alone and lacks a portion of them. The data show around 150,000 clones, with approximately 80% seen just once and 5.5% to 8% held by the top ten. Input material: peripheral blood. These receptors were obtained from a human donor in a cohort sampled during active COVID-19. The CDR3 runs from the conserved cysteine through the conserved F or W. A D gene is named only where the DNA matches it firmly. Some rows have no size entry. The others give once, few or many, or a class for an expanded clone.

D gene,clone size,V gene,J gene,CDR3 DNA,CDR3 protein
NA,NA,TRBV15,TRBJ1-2,TGTGCCACCAGCAGAGCTAGTAGTGGCTACACCTTC,CATSRASSGYTF
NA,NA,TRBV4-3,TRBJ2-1,TGCGCCAGCAGCCATCATACGGGACTGAATAACAATGAGCAGTTCTTC,CASSHHTGLNNNEQFF
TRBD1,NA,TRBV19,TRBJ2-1,TGTGCCAGTAGGCAACAGGGGGCCCATGAGCAGTTCTTC,CASRQQGAHEQFF
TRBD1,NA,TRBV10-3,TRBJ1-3,TGTGCCATCAGTGAGTCGAGGGGACAGATCTCTGGAAACACCATATATTTT,CAISESRGQISGNTIYF
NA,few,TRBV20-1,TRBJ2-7,TGCAGTGCTAGTTCCCGGTTCGAGCAGTACTTC,CSASSRFEQYF
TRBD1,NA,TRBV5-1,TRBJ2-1,TGCGCCAGCAGCCGGACAGGGCAGGATTCCTACAATGAGCAGTTCTTC,CASSRTGQDSYNEQFF
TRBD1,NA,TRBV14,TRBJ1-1,TGTGCCAGCAGCCAGAGAACAGGGGGTGCGAACACTGAAGCTTTCTTT,CASSQRTGGANTEAFF
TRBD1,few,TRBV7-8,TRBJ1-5,TGTGCCAGCAGCTTAGGGACAGGGGGCGGGCAGCCCCAGCATTTT,CASSLGTGGGQPQHF
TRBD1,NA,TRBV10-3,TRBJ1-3,TGTGCCATCAGTCGACAGGGGGCGTCTGGAAACACCATATATTTT,CAISRQGASGNTIYF
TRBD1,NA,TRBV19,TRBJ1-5,TGTGCCAGTAGTGGACAGACAGGGTACAGCAATCAGCCCCAGCATTTT,CASSGQTGYSNQPQHF
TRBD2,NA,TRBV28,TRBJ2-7,TGTGCCAGCAGTCCTCCGGCGGGGGGCCAGGGCGAGCAGTACTTC,CASSPPAGGQGEQYF
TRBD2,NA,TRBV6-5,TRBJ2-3,TGTGCCACTCGGGGGGGACACTCCACAGATACGCAGTATTTT,CATRGGHSTDTQYF
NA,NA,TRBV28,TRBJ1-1,TGTGCCAGCAGTGAACTTGACACTGAAGCTTTCTTT,CASSELDTEAFF
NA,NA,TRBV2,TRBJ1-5,TGTGCCAGCAGTGAGGGGGCAGGAGGCGGCAATCAGCCCCAGCATTTT,CASSEGAGGGNQPQHF
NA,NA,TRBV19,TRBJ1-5,TGTGCCAGTAGTATCTCATCGGGGGATCAGCCCCAGCATTTT,CASSISSGDQPQHF
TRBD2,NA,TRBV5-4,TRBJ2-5,TGTGCCAGCAGCCGCACTAGCGGGGGTGGGGAGACCCAGTACTTC,CASSRTSGGGETQYF
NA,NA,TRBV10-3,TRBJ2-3,TGTGCCATCAACGGAGGACTCACAGATACGCAGTATTTT,CAINGGLTDTQYF
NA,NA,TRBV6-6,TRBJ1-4,TGTGCCAGCGTGCGGACAACTAATGAAAAACTGTTTTTT,CASVRTTNEKLFF
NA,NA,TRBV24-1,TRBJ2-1,TGTGCCACCAGCGAAACAGGTCGGTCTCACAATGAGCAGTTCTTC,CATSETGRSHNEQFF
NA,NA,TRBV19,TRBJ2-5,TGTGCCAGTAGTATAGGGGGGGATGAGACCCAGTACTTC,CASSIGGDETQYF
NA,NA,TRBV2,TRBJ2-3,TGTGCCAGCTCATCCGCGGGGAGCACAGATACGCAGTATTTT,CASSSAGSTDTQYF
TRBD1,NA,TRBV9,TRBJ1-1,TGTGCCAGCAGCGTAGAGTTTAGGAGGGGGCCTAACACTGAAGCTTTCTTT,CASSVEFRRGPNTEAFF
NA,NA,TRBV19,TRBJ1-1,TGTGCCAGTAGTCCCAACACGGGGGGCATGAACACTGAAGCTTTCTTT,CASSPNTGGMNTEAFF
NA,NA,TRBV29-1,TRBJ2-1,TGCAGCGTTGGACAGGAAGTAGGCAATGAGCAGTTCTTC,CSVGQEVGNEQFF
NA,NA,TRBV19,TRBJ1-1,TGTGCCAGTAGTACAGGAAAGAACACTGAAGCTTTCTTT,CASSTGKNTEAFF
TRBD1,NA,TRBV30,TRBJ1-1,TGTGCCTGGAGTGGGACTTTCCCGGGACAGGGGGCGGGCGCTGAAGCTTTCTTT,CAWSGTFPGQGAGAEAFF
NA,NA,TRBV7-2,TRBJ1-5,TGTGCCAGCAGCGACAGCGCGGGGCAGCCCCAGCATTTT,CASSDSAGQPQHF
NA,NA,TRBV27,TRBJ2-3,TGTGCCAGCAGTCCGGAGGGGGCCCTCACAGATACGCAGTATTTT,CASSPEGALTDTQYF
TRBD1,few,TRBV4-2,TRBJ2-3,TGTGCCAGCAGCCGGGGGTCGGCAGGGGGCGCAGATACGCAGTATTTT,CASSRGSAGGADTQYF
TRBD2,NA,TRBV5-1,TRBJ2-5,TGCGCCAGCAGCCGCCTGGGACTAGACGAAGAGACCCAGTACTTC,CASSRLGLDEETQYF
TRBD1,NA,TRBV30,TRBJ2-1,TGTGCCTGGACAGGGGGCGCAAATAATGAGCAGTTCTTC,CAWTGGANNEQFF
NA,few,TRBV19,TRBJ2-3,TGTGCCAGTAGTTCCGCTGGGAGCCTAGAAGCGCAGTATTTT,CASSSAGSLEAQYF
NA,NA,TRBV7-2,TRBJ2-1,TGTGCCAGCACCTGGACAATGAGGGGGACCTCCTTCGAGGTTGAGCAGTTCTTC,CASTWTMRGTSFEVEQFF
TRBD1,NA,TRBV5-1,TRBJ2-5,TGCGCCAGCAGCCCGAGAGGATCAGGACAGGGGGGGGAGACCCAGTACTTC,CASSPRGSGQGGETQYF
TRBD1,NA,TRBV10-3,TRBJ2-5,TGTGCCATCAGTTTGGGACAGGGGGGAGAGACCCAGTACTTC,CAISLGQGGETQYF
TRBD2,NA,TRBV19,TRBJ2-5,TGTGCCAGTAGTATGGGTAGCGGGCGGAAGGAGACCCAGTACTTC,CASSMGSGRKETQYF
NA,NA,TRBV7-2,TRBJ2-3,TGTGCCAGCAGCGTGCTAGTCACAGATACGCAGTATTTT,CASSVLVTDTQYF
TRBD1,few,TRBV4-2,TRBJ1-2,TGTGCCAGCAGCCCTAGTCCCGGGACAGGGCCGGGTGGCTACACCTTC,CASSPSPGTGPGGYTF
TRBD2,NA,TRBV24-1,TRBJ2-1,TGTGCCACCAGTGATGGCCTAGCGGGGGTACCCTACAATGAGCAGTTCTTC,CATSDGLAGVPYNEQFF
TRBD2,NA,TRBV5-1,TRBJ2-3,TGCGCCAGCAGCACGGGACTAACCACAGATACGCAGTATTTT,CASSTGLTTDTQYF